Presented here are 20 T cell receptor beta chains from one specimen sequenced in a study of cytomegalovirus exposure and HLA in healthy donors. The primer mix had 60 Vbeta and 13 Jbeta primers. Method: immunoSEQ multiplex PCR; TCRdb's copy keeps in-frame clones and lacks some. The sample has 140,000 to 150,000 clones, 60% to 80% seen once. Material: PBMCs. Receptor source: a woman aged 40 to 49 in good health and CMV-seropositive.

The genes are TRBV6-1 and TRBJ1-2, with D possibly TRBD1 on 5 matching bases. V lost 6 bases to trimming and J lost 8 bases, with 13 bases between them. CDR1 is MNHNS, CDR2 SASEGT, per germline. The CDR3 contains 12 residues. The DNA of the CDR3 is TGTGCCAGCAGAAATCCCGGGGGAGGCTACACCTTC. It translates to CASRNPGGGYTF.

The rearrangement uses TRBV19 and TRBJ1-3; a weak D match, TRBD1 (5 bases). CDR1 LNHDA and CDR2 SQIVND come from the germline V gene (reference sequence). The CDR3 is 16 residues long. V dropped 3 bases and J dropped 1 base, with 13 bases sitting between them. DNA of the CDR3: TGTGCCAGTAGTATTTCGGCAGGGTCGTCTGGAAACACCATATATTTT. Amino acids: CASSISAGSSGNTIYF.

V is TRBV11-2 and J is TRBJ2-1; possible D gene TRBD1, 5 bases. Trimming took off 1 base at V and 2 bases at J, with 9 bases between the two ends. Germline V CDR1 and CDR2: SGHAT, FQNNGV. This CDR3 contains 15 residues. Here the CDR3 reads CASSLGQGAYNEQFF. CDR3 nucleotide sequence: TGTGCCAGCAGCTTAGGTCAGGGTGCCTACAATGAGCAGTTCTTC.

CDR3 sequence reads: CASGPASGTVNEKLFF. The CDR3 DNA follows: TGTGCTAGTGGGCCCGCCTCCGGGACAGTTAATGAAAAACTGTTTTTT. The chain has TRBV12-5 and TRBJ1-4; TRBD1 matches at 7 bases. The CDR3 loop spans 16 amino acids. The germline gives CDR1 LGHNT, CDR2 FRNRAP. Trimming removed 6 bases from V and 4 bases from J; junction bases left unmatched: 11.

The chain couples TRBV2 to TRBJ2-3; the D gene is possibly TRBD2 (6 bases). The CDR3 runs 14 residues. The germline V gene encodes CDR1 SNHLY and CDR2 FYNNEI. V lost 4 bases and J lost 4, with 12 bases in between. The CDR3 spells CASSGRIAADTQYF. The CDR3 DNA follows: TGTGCCAGCAGTGGTCGAATAGCGGCAGATACGCAGTATTTT.

This chain links TRBV6-1 with TRBJ2-2, with D unclear. The germline gives CDR1 MNHNS, CDR2 SASEGT. The V and J ends lost 2 bases and 8 bases respectively, with 15 bases between them. The CDR3 extends over 15 amino acids. For the CDR3, the DNA is TGTGCCAGCAGTGAATCCGGTTATCATTGGGGGGAGCTGTTTTTT. Translation gives CASSESGYHWGELFF.

This clone appeared a few times. Within the sample, other DNA sequences also encode this same CDR3. The genes are TRBV2 and TRBJ1-1; a weak D match, TRBD1 (5 bases). The length of the CDR3 is 13 residues. The ends were cut back, 4 bases at V and 1 base at J, with 7 bases in the middle. Germline V CDR1 and CDR2: SNHLY, FYNNEI. As DNA, the CDR3 is TGTGCCAGCAGTGTAACAGGGAACACTGAAGCTTTCTTT. Translation: CASSVTGNTEAFF.

This chain links TRBV18 with TRBJ1-1; D remains ambiguous. The germline V gene encodes CDR1 KGHSH and CDR2 LQKENI. The CDR3 length is 13 residues. Trimming took 3 bases from V and 0 from J, leaving 5 bases between them. CDR3 residues: CASSPLMNTEAFF. The DNA of the CDR3 is TGTGCCAGCTCACCTTTAATGAACACTGAAGCTTTCTTT.

The J gene is TRBJ1-1, the V gene TRBV30, with D unresolved. Germline CDR1 GTSNPN, CDR2 SVGIG (reference sequence). CDR3 length: 11 amino acids. Trimming took off 2 bases at V and 11 bases at J, with 12 bases between the two ends. In nucleotides, the CDR3 is TGTGCCTGGAGTCCGACATCTCTCGCTTTCTTT. It yields the protein CAWSPTSLAFF.

This chain links TRBV5-4 with TRBJ1-6; tentatively, D is TRBD1 (6 bases). Germline assignment: CDR1 SGHNT and CDR2 YYREEE (reference sequence). The CDR3 consists of 14 residues. V lost 1 base, J lost 7 bases, and 9 bases lay in between. The DNA of the CDR3 is TGTGCCAGCAGCTTGCCAGGGGTAAATTCACCCCTCCACTTT. Protein sequence: CASSLPGVNSPLHF.

The chain combines TRBV9 with TRBJ1-2; 11 bases line up with TRBD1. From germline, CDR1 is SGDLS and CDR2 YYNGEE. The J segment lost 11 bases and the V segment lost 3 bases, leaving 15 bases of the junction unmatched. The CDR3 is made up of 16 amino acids. CDR3 sequence: CASSATSYGTGGSYTF. CDR3 nucleotides: TGTGCCAGCAGCGCGACCTCCTACGGGACAGGGGGGTCTTACACCTTC.

The table lists this clone with a few counts. The rearrangement links TRBV6-5 to TRBJ2-3; the D is unclear. Germline assignment: CDR1 MNHEY and CDR2 SVGAGI. V gave up 7 bases and J gave up 1 base, with 15 bases separating them. The CDR3 is made up of 15 amino acids. This CDR3 is CASTHSGLGTDTQYF. As DNA, the CDR3 is TGTGCCAGCACTCACAGTGGGCTCGGCACAGATACGCAGTATTTT.

The count of this clone is one. This chain uses TRBV10-3 with TRBJ2-7; TRBD1 is a possible D gene (5 bases). Between the trimmed V and J ends, which lost 6 bases and 1 base, there was a span of 7 bases. This CDR3 is 12 amino acids long. Germline lookup yields CDR1 ENHRY and CDR2 SYGVKD. The CDR3 here is CAIRAGSYEQYF. The CDR3 DNA is TGTGCCATCAGGGCAGGGTCCTACGAGCAGTACTTC.

The V and J genes are TRBV5-1 and TRBJ1-4; 7 bases are a match to TRBD1. This CDR3 has 14 amino acids. V shed 4 bases and J 5 bases; nucleotides not matched to a gene: 5. Germline values: CDR1 SGHRS, CDR2 YFSETQ. This CDR3 is CASSPGQLNEKLFF. DNA of the CDR3: TGCGCCAGCAGCCCGGGACAGCTGAATGAAAAACTGTTTTTT. The full variable domain, rest sourced from reference TRBV5-1 and TRBJ1-4, is KAGVTQTPRYLIKTRGQQVTLSCSPISGHRSVSWYQQTPGQGLQFLFEYFSETQRNKGNFPGRFSGRQFSNSRSEMNVSTLELGDSALYLCASSPGQLNEKLFFGSGTQLSVL.

The V and J genes are TRBV18 and TRBJ1-1, with TRBD1 matching over 7 bases. J lost 11 bases, V lost 3 bases, and 6 bases had no gene match. This CDR3 has 12 amino acids. CDR1 and CDR2 from the germline V gene are KGHSH and LQKENI. The CDR3 region is CASSPGRGQAFF. The DNA of the CDR3 is TGTGCCAGCTCACCGGGCAGGGGACAGGCTTTCTTT.

This chain joins TRBV5-1 and TRBJ2-3, with 12 bases fitting TRBD2. Unmatched junction bases numbered 5, after V lost 0 bases and J lost 0 bases. Germline-derived CDR1 and CDR2 are SGHRS and YFSETQ. This CDR3 is 18 amino acids long. CDR3: CASSLELAGGFSTDTQYF. The CDR3, as DNA: TGCGCCAGCAGCTTGGAACTAGCGGGGGGTTTTAGCACAGATACGCAGTATTTT.

The chain employs TRBV7-2 and TRBJ2-3, with D possibly TRBD2 on 6 matching bases. Trimming shortened V by 1 base and J by 0 bases, and 11 bases separated the two germline ends. Germline V gene sequence: CDR1 SGHTA, CDR2 FQGNSA. The CDR3 spans 16 residues. The CDR3: CASSLDSGTSTDTQYF. CDR3 coding DNA: TGTGCCAGCAGCTTAGATTCGGGGACTAGCACAGATACGCAGTATTTT.

The CDR3 nucleotides are TGTGCCAGCAGTGGGACAGGGGGCGCGTTTATCGGCAATCAGCCCCAGCATTTT. It codes for CASSGTGGAFIGNQPQHF. The J gene is TRBJ1-5, the V gene TRBV6-1, with 11 bases matching TRBD1. The V segment lost 4 bases and the J segment 2 bases; nucleotides outside the gene matches: 10. Per germline, CDR1 MNHNS and CDR2 SASEGT. There are 18 residues in the CDR3.

The rearrangement uses TRBV4-2 and TRBJ2-7; possible D gene TRBD1, 5 bases. V lost 1 base to trimming and J lost 0 bases, with 10 bases between them. The CDR3 contains 15 residues. Germline V gene lookup returns CDR1 LGHNA and CDR2 YNFKEQ. The CDR3 reads CASSQVQGYSYEQYF. Written as DNA, the CDR3 is TGTGCCAGCAGCCAAGTTCAGGGCTACTCCTACGAGCAGTACTTC.

This chain connects TRBV11-2 to TRBJ1-2; unclear D gene. This CDR3 contains 12 residues. CDR1 and CDR2 (germline): SGHAT, FQNNGV. Trimming took off 7 bases at V and 4 bases at J, with 10 bases between the two ends. The CDR3 region is CASTFGGYGYTF. As DNA, the CDR3 is TGTGCCAGCACCTTTGGCGGCTATGGCTACACCTTC.